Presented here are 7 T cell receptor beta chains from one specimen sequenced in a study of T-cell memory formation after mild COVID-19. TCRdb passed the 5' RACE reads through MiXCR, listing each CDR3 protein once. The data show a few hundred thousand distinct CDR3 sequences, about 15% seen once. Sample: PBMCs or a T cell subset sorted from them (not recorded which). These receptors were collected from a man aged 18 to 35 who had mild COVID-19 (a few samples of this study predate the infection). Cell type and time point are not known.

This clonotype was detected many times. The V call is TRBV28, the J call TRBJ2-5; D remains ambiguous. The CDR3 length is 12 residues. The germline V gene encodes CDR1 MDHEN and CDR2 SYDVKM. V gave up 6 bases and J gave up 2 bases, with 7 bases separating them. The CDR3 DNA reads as TGTGCCAGCAGGGGATTACAAGAGACCCAGTACTTC. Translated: CASRGLQETQYF.

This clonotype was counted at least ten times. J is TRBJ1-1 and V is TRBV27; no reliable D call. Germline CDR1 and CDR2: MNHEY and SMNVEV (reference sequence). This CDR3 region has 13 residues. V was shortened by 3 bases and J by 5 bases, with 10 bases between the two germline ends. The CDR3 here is CASSFVGGTEAFF. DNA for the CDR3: TGTGCCAGCAGTTTTGTAGGAGGGACTGAAGCTTTCTTT.

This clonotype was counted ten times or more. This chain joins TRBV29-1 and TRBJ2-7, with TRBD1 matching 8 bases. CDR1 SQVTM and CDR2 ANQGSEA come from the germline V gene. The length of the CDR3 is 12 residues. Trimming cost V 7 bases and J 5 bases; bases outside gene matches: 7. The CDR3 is CSGTTDRDEQYF. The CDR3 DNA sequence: TGCAGCGGCACGACGGACAGGGACGAGCAGTACTTC.

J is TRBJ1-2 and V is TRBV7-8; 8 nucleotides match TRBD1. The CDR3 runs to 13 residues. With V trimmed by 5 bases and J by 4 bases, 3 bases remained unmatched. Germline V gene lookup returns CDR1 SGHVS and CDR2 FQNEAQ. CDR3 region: CASSPTGVYGYTF. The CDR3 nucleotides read TGTGCCAGCAGCCCGACAGGGGTCTATGGCTACACCTTC.

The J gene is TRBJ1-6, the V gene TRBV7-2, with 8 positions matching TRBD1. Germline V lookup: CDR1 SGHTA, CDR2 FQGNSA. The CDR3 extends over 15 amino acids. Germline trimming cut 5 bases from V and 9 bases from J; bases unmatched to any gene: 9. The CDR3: CASSIGQGRSSPLHF. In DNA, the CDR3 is TGTGCCAGCAGCATCGGACAGGGTAGGAGTTCACCCCTCCACTTT.

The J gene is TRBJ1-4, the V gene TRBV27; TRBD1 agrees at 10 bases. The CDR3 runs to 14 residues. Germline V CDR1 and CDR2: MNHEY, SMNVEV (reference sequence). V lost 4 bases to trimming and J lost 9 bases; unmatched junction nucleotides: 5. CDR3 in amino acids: CASSSGTGDQKLFF. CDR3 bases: TGTGCCAGCAGTTCCGGGACAGGGGATCAAAAACTGTTTTTT.

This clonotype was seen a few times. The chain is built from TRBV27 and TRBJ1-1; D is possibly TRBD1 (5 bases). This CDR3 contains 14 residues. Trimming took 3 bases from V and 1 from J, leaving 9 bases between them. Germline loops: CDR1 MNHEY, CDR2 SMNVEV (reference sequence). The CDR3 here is CASSFHDRNTEAFF. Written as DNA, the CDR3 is TGTGCCAGCAGTTTCCACGACAGGAACACTGAAGCTTTCTTT.